A single sample is the source of the 14 T cell receptor beta chains below, sequenced in a study of cytomegalovirus exposure and HLA in healthy donors. Use of 60 Vbeta and 13 Jbeta primers characterized the PCR. Clones were read by immunoSEQ multiplex PCR, and TCRdb kept only the in-frame ones, dropping some. The data show approximately 170,000 clones, approximately 76% seen once. Sequenced material: PBMCs. The receptors originated from a woman younger than 30 in good health and CMV-seropositive.

This chain links TRBV5-1 with TRBJ2-7; 10 nucleotides line up with TRBD1. The CDR3 extends over 15 amino acids. With V trimmed by 0 bases and J by 5 bases, 5 bases remained unmatched. Germline-derived CDR1 and CDR2 are SGHRS and YFSETQ. The CDR3 DNA reads TGCGCCAGCAGCTTGGGGACAGGGGGGTCGCACGAGCAGTACTTC. Translation gives CASSLGTGGSHEQYF.

The chain combines TRBV6-1 with TRBJ2-7, with TRBD1 matching over 7 bases. Losses at the gene ends were 9 bases for V and 5 bases for J; bases not matched to a gene: 13. The germline gives CDR1 MNHNS, CDR2 SASEGT. The CDR3 runs to 14 residues. DNA of the CDR3: TGTGCCAGTTACGGCACGACAGGGTACGACGAGCAGTACTTC. It encodes CASYGTTGYDEQYF.

Only a few counts were recorded for this clone. The V and J genes are TRBV30 and TRBJ2-1, with a possible D match to TRBD2 (6 bases). The CDR3 covers 15 residues. Germline CDR1 reads GTSNPN; CDR2 reads SVGIG (reference sequence). V was clipped by 0 bases and J by 4 bases, with 13 bases between them. The CDR3 region is CAWSVLPGEYNEQFF. DNA for the CDR3: TGTGCCTGGAGTGTACTGCCGGGGGAATACAATGAGCAGTTCTTC.

CDR3 protein: CASSLGQPNTEAFF. The CDR3 DNA follows: TGCGCCAGCAGCTTGGGACAGCCGAACACTGAAGCTTTCTTT. The chain couples TRBV5-1 to TRBJ1-1, with D perhaps matching TRBD1 (5 bases). The CDR3 contains 14 residues. CDR1 and CDR2 (germline): SGHRS, YFSETQ. The V end lost 0 bases, the J end lost 1 base, and 7 bases lay between the germline ends.

V usage is TRBV7-3 and J usage is TRBJ2-3; TRBD2 might be the D (6 bases). In germline, CDR1 is SGHTA, CDR2 FQGTGA. The CDR3 runs to 16 residues. V was shortened by 5 bases and J by 2 bases, with 17 bases between the two germline ends. The CDR3 reads CASSASLGGATDTQYF. The CDR3 DNA reads as TGTGCCAGCAGCGCCTCGCTCGGCGGGGCCACAGATACGCAGTATTTT.

V and J are TRBV19 and TRBJ2-1, with 7 bases fitting TRBD1. Per the germline V gene, CDR1 is LNHDA and CDR2 is SQIVND (reference sequence). V lost 8 bases and J lost 8; bases outside the gene matches: 15. The CDR3 is made up of 15 amino acids. The CDR3 coding sequence is TGTGCCAGTCACCCCCGGGACAGATACTGGGATGAGCAGTTCTTC. It is translated as CASHPRDRYWDEQFF.

This clone was counted a few times. This sequence joins TRBV28 and TRBJ1-6; the match to TRBD1 covers 9 bases. The CDR3 is 16 amino acids. Germline V gene data show CDR1 as MDHEN and CDR2 as SYDVKM. After removal of 5 bases from V and 8 bases from J, the junction contained 10 bases not matched to a gene. The DNA for the CDR3 is TGTGCCAGCAGTCACTCACAGGGGGCGCGGGATTCACCCCTCCACTTT. Translating gives CASSHSQGARDSPLHF.

The genes are TRBV5-6 and TRBJ1-1; D is uncertain. This CDR3 is built from 15 residues. CDR1 SGHDT and CDR2 YYEEEE come from the germline V gene. Trimming removed 0 bases from V and 1 base from J, with 10 bases in between. The CDR3 here is CASSLVGSPNTEAFF. The CDR3 bases are TGTGCCAGCAGCTTGGTGGGCAGCCCGAACACTGAAGCTTTCTTT.

J is TRBJ1-6 and V is TRBV18; D may be TRBD1 (6 bases). Germline assignment: CDR1 KGHSH and CDR2 LQKENI. The CDR3 consists of 16 residues. Trimming shortened V by 2 bases and J by 11 bases, and 19 bases separated the two germline ends. CDR3 in amino acids: CASSPVITGSKTPLHF. DNA for the CDR3: TGTGCCAGCTCACCAGTCATAACAGGGTCAAAGACACCCCTCCACTTT.

The table lists this clone with a few counts. This sequence joins TRBV6-5 and TRBJ1-1; 8 positions agree with TRBD1. The J segment lost 10 bases and the V segment lost 2 bases, leaving 12 bases of the junction unmatched. Germline CDR1 is MNHEY and CDR2 is SVGAGI. CDR3 length: 15 residues. CDR3 in DNA: TGTGCCAGCAGTTACACAACCGGACAGGGCCTCGGAGCTTTCTTT. Translation gives CASSYTTGQGLGAFF.

The chain couples TRBV13 to TRBJ1-4; a weak D match, TRBD1 (6 bases). The CDR3 totals 18 residues. The germline V and J ends were trimmed by 4 bases and 3 bases, with 21 bases remaining between them. Germline V lookup: CDR1 PRHDT, CDR2 FYEKMQ (reference sequence). Written as DNA, the CDR3 is TGTGCCAGCAGCTCAGGACAGCAAGACTGGGGGCCTAATGAAAAACTGTTTTTT. As protein: CASSSGQQDWGPNEKLFF.

The gene calls are TRBV5-5 and TRBJ2-5; 8 bases agree with TRBD2. The V gene's germline CDR1 is SGHKS and CDR2 YYEKEE (reference sequence). The V gene end was trimmed by 2 bases and the J gene end by 5 bases; junction bases not matched to a gene: 5. This CDR3 has 14 residues. As DNA, the CDR3 is TGTGCCAGCAGCTTTTTAGCGGGGTCTGAGACCCAGTACTTC. Translation gives CASSFLAGSETQYF.

The count of this clone is one. This sequence joins TRBV5-6 and TRBJ2-5; 7 bases are shared with TRBD1. This CDR3 is 15 amino acids long. Losses at the gene ends were 3 bases for V and 1 base for J; bases not matched to a gene: 6. Germline V gene data show CDR1 as SGHDT and CDR2 as YYEEEE. The DNA for the CDR3 is TGTGCCAGCAGCTCAACAGGGGTGGGCCAAGAGACCCAGTACTTC. It translates to CASSSTGVGQETQYF.

The sample holds a few counts of this clone. This rearrangement joins TRBV27 to TRBJ2-5; 11 positions agree with TRBD2. The J call is in doubt because the DNA end fits TRBJ2-7 better. The CDR3 sequence is 14 residues long. Germline assignment: CDR1 MNHEY and CDR2 SMNVEV (reference sequence). The CDR3 region has the DNA TGTGCCAGCAGTGCGACTAGCGGGGTCGACGAGCAGTACTTC. This sequence encodes CASSATSGVDEQYF.